This TCR beta chain is from a study of read filtering for tumor transcriptome and immune sequencing. Study summary: Mean patient age was approximately 66 years, range about 45 to 85; some 17 male, 14 female. Overall study findings and caveats: The sorted CD138-negative fraction was a mixed bone marrow immune population, not purified T cells.

This clonotype appeared many times. What it binds is not known. Molecular barcoded adaptors covering alpha/delta and beta/gamma chains were used on roughly 400 ng RNA. TCRdb ran MiXCR on the reads and lists one entry per CDR3 protein. The sample consists of around 44,000 distinct CDR3 sequences, 13% of them appearing once. CDR3 length: 16 amino acids. CDR1 and CDR2 (germline): KGHDR, SFDVKD. Trimming at V came to 3 bases and at J to 4 bases, leaving 7 bases not matched to a gene. The sequenced sample was a population of CD138-negative cells sorted from bone marrow. The chain recombines TRBV24-1 with TRBJ2-3, with 9 bases identical to TRBD2. The receptor was isolated from a donor older than 35 with multiple myeloma. In nucleotides, the CDR3 is TGTGCCACCAGTGATCGGAGTAGCGGGAGTGCAGATACGCAGTATTTT. Translated, it gives CATSDRSSGSADTQYF.